This T cell receptor (beta chain) was recorded in a study of OX40 agonist ivuxolimab in advanced cancers. Study-level findings and limits: With doses of 0.1-3.0 mg/kg, partial responders showed among the lowest clonal expansion. A proportion of nonresponders additionally exhibited low normalized T-cell clonal expansion.

This clone was seen once. Its antigen is still unknown. Germline V CDR1 and CDR2: MDHEN, SYDVKM. This CDR3 spans 20 amino acids. The V gene end was trimmed by 3 bases and the J gene end by 0 bases; junction bases not matched to a gene: 17. Method: immunoSEQ multiplex PCR; TCRdb's copy keeps in-frame clones and lacks some. The sample includes several thousand clones, 66% seen only once; the top ten take about 40%. The V call is TRBV28, the J call TRBJ2-1; 7 bases match TRBD2. The sample here was CD4+ or CD8+ T cells sorted from blood, taken in a trial of the OX40 agonist ivuxolimab. This TCR was recovered from an adult with an advanced solid tumor such as melanoma, head and neck, liver or kidney cancer. CDR3 in amino acids: CASSFPSSPTSGVSYNEQFF. Here the CDR3 DNA reads TGTGCCAGCAGTTTCCCTAGCTCCCCAACGAGCGGGGTCTCCTACAATGAGCAGTTCTTC.